This T cell receptor (beta chain) was observed in a study of blood T cell repertoires in COVID-19. As for the study in general: The United States, Italy and Spain were the sources of the acute and convalescent COVID-19 samples.

The V gene end was trimmed by 6 bases and the J gene end by 10 bases; junction bases not matched to a gene: 17. The V gene's germline CDR1 is MDHEN and CDR2 SYDVKM. The CDR3 consists of 16 residues. TCRdb keeps only in-frame clones here, not all; method: immunoSEQ multiplex PCR. The profile shows about 270,000 clones, more than 70% of them singletons. This chain uses TRBV28 with TRBJ2-1; 8 bases are a match to TRBD2. Sample: peripheral blood. The clonotype comes from a man at least 80 years old with acute or convalescent COVID-19. The CDR3 region is CASSLEVGLGEGEQFF. The CDR3 nucleotides are TGTGCCAGCAGCCTAGAAGTGGGACTAGGGGAAGGGGAGCAGTTCTTC.